This is a list of T cell receptor beta chains from one sample in a study of a mutant IDH1 vaccine in newly diagnosed glioma. This table comes from immunoSEQ multiplex PCR, and its TCRdb copy is limited to in-frame clones, with some not included. The top ten hold approximately 8% of the sample, which has tens of thousands of clones, about four fifths seen once. Source: PBMCs, taken from a glioma patient treated with radiotherapy, temozolomide or both. These receptors were collected from a woman in her 50s with glioma. The CDR3 runs from the conserved cysteine through the conserved F or W. The D gene is left open where the match is weak. Not every row has a clone size; where given, it reads once, few, many or a size class.

V	D	J	size	CDR3	DNA
TRBV7-2	-	TRBJ1-3	-	CASSLRSGNTIYF	TGTGCCAGCAGCTTACGCTCTGGAAACACCATATATTTT
TRBV5-1	-	TRBJ1-5	few	CASSLGETQPQHF	TGCGCCAGCAGCTTGGGAGAGACTCAGCCCCAGCATTTT
TRBV9	-	TRBJ1-1	-	CASSVVERNTEAFF	TGTGCCAGCAGCGTAGTTGAGAGAAACACTGAAGCTTTCTTT
TRBV4-1	-	TRBJ2-4	-	CASSQNTQAKNIQYF	TGCGCCAGCAGCCAAAACACGCAGGCCAAAAACATTCAGTACTTC
TRBV6-1	-	TRBJ1-6	-	CARVARESYNSPLHF	TGTGCCAGAGTAGCTAGGGAGTCCTATAATTCACCCCTCCACTTT
TRBV19	-	TRBJ2-2	once	CASSIDIGELFF	TGTGCCAGTAGTATAGATATCGGGGAGCTGTTTTTT
TRBV6-5	TRBD1	TRBJ2-7	-	CARKPGQGLHEQYF	TGTGCCAGGAAGCCGGGACAGGGATTACACGAGCAGTACTTC
TRBV5-4	-	TRBJ1-2	-	CASSSRATGSGYTF	TGTGCCAGCAGCTCTCGAGCTACAGGCAGTGGCTACACCTTC
TRBV9	-	TRBJ1-1	-	CASSGLSGNTEAFF	TGTGCCAGCAGCGGCCTTTCGGGGAACACTGAAGCTTTCTTT
TRBV10-3	-	TRBJ1-5	-	CAITGEFSNQPQHF	TGTGCCATCACTGGGGAGTTCAGCAATCAGCCCCAGCATTTT
TRBV9	-	TRBJ2-7	-	CASSVSPGSAGSEQYF	TGTGCCAGCAGCGTCTCCCCGGGCAGTGCGGGGTCCGAGCAGTACTTC
TRBV28	-	TRBJ1-5	-	CASSPPLPDSNQPQHF	TGTGCCAGCAGTCCTCCTTTACCGGATAGCAATCAGCCCCAGCATTTT
TRBV10-3	TRBD1	TRBJ1-1	-	CAISGPGQGATEAFF	TGTGCCATCAGCGGACCCGGACAGGGGGCCACTGAAGCTTTCTTT
TRBV27	-	TRBJ2-7	-	CASSSGLGSYEQYF	TGTGCCAGCAGTTCGGGGTTAGGCTCCTACGAGCAGTACTTC
TRBV19	TRBD1	TRBJ2-1	-	CASSISYRGFYNEQFF	TGTGCCAGTAGTATTTCCTACAGGGGATTCTACAATGAGCAGTTCTTC
TRBV5-1	-	TRBJ2-7	-	CASSLGGGRVEQYF	TGCGCCAGCAGCTTGGGGGGTGGCAGGGTCGAGCAGTACTTC
TRBV5-1	TRBD1	TRBJ2-6	-	CASSRGGQGVDGANVLTF	TGCGCCAGCTCCCGGGGAGGACAGGGCGTCGATGGGGCCAACGTCCTGACTTTC
TRBV6-1	-	TRBJ2-5	once	CASSESWGTVETQYF	TGTGCCAGCAGTGAATCGTGGGGGACGGTTGAGACCCAGTACTTC
TRBV9	-	TRBJ1-2	-	CASSERSNYGYTF	TGTGCCAGCAGCGAGCGGTCTAACTATGGCTACACCTTC
TRBV2	-	TRBJ2-7	-	CASSEIGVASYEQYF	TGTGCCAGCAGTGAAATAGGGGTGGCCTCCTACGAGCAGTACTTC
TRBV4-1	-	TRBJ1-5	-	CASSPWHGSEGPQHF	TGCGCCAGCAGCCCGTGGCACGGTTCCGAGGGGCCCCAGCATTTT
TRBV5-1	-	TRBJ2-7	-	CASSSSGPRSSYEQYF	TGCGCCAGCAGTTCGTCGGGACCGCGAAGCTCCTACGAGCAGTACTTC
TRBV7-9	-	TRBJ2-7	-	CASSEGSYEQYF	TGTGCCAGCAGCGAGGGGTCCTACGAGCAGTACTTC
TRBV10-3	-	TRBJ2-7	-	CAISEQAYEQYF	TGTGCCATCAGTGAACAGGCCTACGAGCAGTACTTC